This record concerns one T cell receptor (beta chain) sequence. Its antigen specificity is not known. There are no base qualities to consult, and no much larger clone falls within one base. The protocol used for the library was PCR. Sequencing was performed on an Illumina HiSeq 2500. To reduce PCR and sequencing biases, unique molecular identifiers were built into the TCR beta cDNA libraries. About 0.5 million cDNA molecules were obtained for every 1 to 10 million input T cells, so each molecule roughly corresponded to one T cell. The patient libraries were prepared and sequenced using the same protocol as the earlier healthy control dataset. Samples belonging to the same batch were prepared together, multiplexed and sequenced on a shared HiSeq lane. The original pipeline was this. MIGEC was used to process the raw barcoded reads, and molecular identifier groups with only a single read were discarded before consensus assembly and CDR3 extraction. Clonotype tables were post-analysed with VDJtools, normalizing diversity by down-sampling all datasets to the smallest sample size. Repertoire overlap clustering matched CDR3 amino acid but not nucleotide sequences to correct batch-related cross-sample contamination. TCRdb applied fastp at Q25 and MiXCR to the public reads, then kept only in-frame beta chains. Rows merge per CDR3 protein into single entries with the most common DNA and genes. The V and J calls were not made by the authors but by TCRdb's processing. This sample lists fewer than 850,000 distinct CDR3 sequences; 25% to 30% were detected once. Of the sample, 0.56% falls within the top ten clones.

This record comes from a study of post-analysis software for immune sequencing data (dated by TCRdb to between 2015 and 2017). Turning to the overall study: The recorded disease courses included relapsing-remitting, secondary progressive and progressive-relapsing multiple sclerosis, and some patients had no subtype annotation. The patient repertoires were set against about 12 previously published healthy control repertoires from donors whose ages ranged from about 6 to 25 years. A subset of samples was prepared in parallel using single-end sample barcoding, then pooled and co-amplified after Illumina adapter ligation. What the authors observed across the whole study: The multiple sclerosis patient group was slightly younger than the control group. Direct clustering with F measure showed strong co-clustering of samples prepared in the same batch, prompting a batch-effect correction. Compared with controls, multiple sclerosis patients had significantly lower normalized Chao1 diversity, a finding suggesting substantial peripheral T-cell clonal expansion. Significantly higher frequencies in patients than in controls were found for five or six TRBV segments, including TRBV5-6, TRBV5-1 and TRBV20-1.

Inclusive of the bounding cysteine and phenylalanine, the CDR3 is 15 residues long. Of all the DNA, just the CDR3 is kept, 45 bases in frame from base 1. Taken from the germline V gene, the CDR1 and CDR2 loops are SGHVS and FQNEAQ. V and J are trimmed by 2 bases and 5 bases, and the gene matches miss 6 bases of the junction. To demonstrate the VDJtools post-analysis software, the study profiled TCR beta repertoires from the peripheral blood of under 15 young patients with multiple sclerosis. Multiple sclerosis patients were children and adolescents aged 6 to 15 years. The clonotype comes from a girl between 5 and 17 years old with multiple sclerosis. The rearranged chain carries TRBV7-8 and TRBJ2-3, and 8 junctional nucleotides match TRBD2. The specimen sequenced was blood. The CDR3 region reads CASSLSAGDVDTQYF. The DNA sequence reads TGTGCCAGCAGCTTATCAGCGGGAGACGTAGATACGCAGTATTTT.